This T cell receptor beta chain is drawn from a study of T cells after posttransplantation cyclophosphamide. General observations from the study: Tissue-infiltrating T cells from skin or gut overlapped little with blood T cells. Recipient CMV seropositivity and CMV reactivation strongly tracked TRB clonality. Later post-transplant blood repertoires were often dominated by donor CD8+ memory clones.

The CDR3 is 12 amino acids. The ends lost 3 bases at V and 8 bases at J; junction bases unmatched: 4. Germline V gives CDR1 SQVTM, CDR2 ANQGSEA. Turning to this clone: Its antigen is currently unknown.

Busulfan-fludarabine conditioning, marrow transplant, and cyclophosphamide on days +3 and +4 were administered. The data were produced by immunoSEQ multiplex PCR, yet TCRdb's version contains in-frame clones alone and is incomplete. The sample carries roughly 19,000 clones, around 87% recorded once. The sample here was PBMCs, taken after allogeneic stem cell transplant with posttransplant cyclophosphamide. This clonotype was sampled from a female patient between 35 and 55 years old who received an allogeneic stem cell transplant from a related donor, was CMV-positive, and had no GVHD. Part of the T cells may come from the graft donor. This sequence joins TRBV29-1 and TRBJ2-1; 7 positions match TRBD1. In nucleotides, the CDR3 is TGCAGCGTTGACCCGGGGACAGATGAGCAGTTCTTC. It codes for CSVDPGTDEQFF.